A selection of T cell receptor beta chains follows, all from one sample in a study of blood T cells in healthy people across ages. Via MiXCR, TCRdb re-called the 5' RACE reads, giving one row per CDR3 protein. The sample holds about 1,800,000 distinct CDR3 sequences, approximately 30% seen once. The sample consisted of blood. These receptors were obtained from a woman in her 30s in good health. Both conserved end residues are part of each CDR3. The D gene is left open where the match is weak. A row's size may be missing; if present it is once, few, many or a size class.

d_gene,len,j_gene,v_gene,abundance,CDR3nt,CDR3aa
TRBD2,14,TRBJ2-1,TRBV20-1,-,TGCAGTGCTAGTCCTAGCGGGAGGGATAATGAGCAGTTCTTC,CSASPSGRDNEQFF
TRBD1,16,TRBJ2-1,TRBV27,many,TGTGCCAGCAGTTTATCGCAGGGGGCGGCGTACAATGAGCAGTTCTTC,CASSLSQGAAYNEQFF
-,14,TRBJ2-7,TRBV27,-,TGTGCCAGCAGCCCGACAGTTGAGCCTTACGAGCAGTACTTC,CASSPTVEPYEQYF
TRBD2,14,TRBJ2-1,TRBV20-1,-,TGCAGTGCTATAAGACTAGCGGGGACGGGTGCGCAGTTCTTC,CSAIRLAGTGAQFF
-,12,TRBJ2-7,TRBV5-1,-,TGCGTCAGCAGCTTGGGTGGACACGAGCAGTACTTC,CVSSLGGHEQYF
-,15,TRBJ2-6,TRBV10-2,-,TGCGCCAGCAGAGGACAGTCCTCTGGGGCCAACGTCCTGACTTTC,CASRGQSSGANVLTF
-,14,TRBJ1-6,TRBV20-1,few,TGCAGTGCTAGAGGAGGAGACGCGCGTCGTCCCCTCCACTTT,CSARGGDARRPLHF
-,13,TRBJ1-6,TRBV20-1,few,TGCAGTGCTAGTATCCAGGGAGGGTCACCCCTCCACTTT,CSASIQGGSPLHF
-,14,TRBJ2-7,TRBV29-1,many,TGCAGCGTTGCTACAGGGATCGGCCCCTACGAGCAGTACTTC,CSVATGIGPYEQYF
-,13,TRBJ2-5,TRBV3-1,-,TGTGCCAGCAGCCAAGATTTTGCGGAGACCCAGTACTTC,CASSQDFAETQYF
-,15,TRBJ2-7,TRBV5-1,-,TGCGCCAGCAGCTTGGTAGGATGGCGGGGAGACGAGCAGTACTTC,CASSLVGWRGDEQYF
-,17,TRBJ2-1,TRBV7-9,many,TGTGCCAGCAGCACACCTCTGGGAGGCCCGCAATTGGATGAGCAGTTCTTC,CASSTPLGGPQLDEQFF
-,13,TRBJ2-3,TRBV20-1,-,TGCAGTGTTCTAGGGGGGCCGGGAGATACGCAGTATTTT,CSVLGGPGDTQYF
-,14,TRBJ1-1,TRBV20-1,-,TGCAGTGCTAAATCCTCGGGGCGGGGCACTGAAGCTTTCTTT,CSAKSSGRGTEAFF
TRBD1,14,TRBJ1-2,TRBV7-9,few,TGTGCCAGCAGCCCCGGGACAGACTTCTATGGCCACACCTTC,CASSPGTDFYGHTF
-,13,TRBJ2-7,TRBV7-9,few,TGTGCCAGCAGCCATTCGGATCACTACGAGCAGTACTTC,CASSHSDHYEQYF
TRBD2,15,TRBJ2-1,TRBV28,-,TGTGCCAGCAGTTTTTCTAGCGGGGGGACGTATGAGCAGTTCTTC,CASSFSSGGTYEQFF
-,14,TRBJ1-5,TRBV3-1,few,TGTGCCAGCAGCCAGGACATACTATATCAGCCCCAGCATTTT,CASSQDILYQPQHF
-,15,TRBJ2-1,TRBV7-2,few,TGTGCCAGCAGCCTCCGGGGGCGGAACTACAATGAGCAGTTCTTC,CASSLRGRNYNEQFF
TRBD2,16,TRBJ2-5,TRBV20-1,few,TGCAGTGCTAGAGGGGGGTGGACTAGCGGAAATGATGAGCGGTACTTC,CSARGGWTSGNDERYF
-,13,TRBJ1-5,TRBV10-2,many,TGCGCCAGCAATTCAGGGGCCAATCAGCCCCAGCATTTT,CASNSGANQPQHF
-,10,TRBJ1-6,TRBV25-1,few,TGTGCCAGCGGGTATTCACCCCCCCACTTT,CASGYSPPHF
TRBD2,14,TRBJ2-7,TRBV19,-,TGTGCCAGTAGTTCGGCTAGCGGGAGTTACGGGCAGTACTTC,CASSSASGSYGQYF